This T cell receptor (beta chain) emerged from a study of PD-1 blockade in classical Hodgkin lymphoma. For the study at large: Intravenous delivery of nivolumab at 3 mg/kg to patients occurred every 2 weeks.

Using immunoSEQ multiplex PCR, the repertoire was profiled, and TCRdb retains in-frame clones only, with some absent. This repertoire shows approximately 99,000 clones, nearly 90% found once; its top ten account for just under 20%. Germline V gene sequence: CDR1 SGHRS, CDR2 YFSETQ. CDR3 length equals 14 residues. A remark on this clone: Its antigen is still unknown. Germline and junction disagree at one end, which may indicate a read error.

Broader study findings: CD4+ TCR diversity, unlike CD8+, rose significantly by C4D1.

Each patient's relapse followed autologous stem cell transplantation, and brentuximab vedotin exposure varied. Patients showed best responses of complete response, partial response or progressive disease. The receptor was derived from a human donor with classical Hodgkin lymphoma. Source: peripheral blood mononuclear cells (PBMCs), taken before the second cycle of nivolumab. This rearrangement joins TRBV5-1 to TRBJ2-1; 8 nucleotides match TRBD2. The CDR3 coding sequence is TGCGCCAGCAGCCCGGGACTAGGGTACAGTGAGCAGTTCTTC. Residues: CASSPGLGYSEQFF. The full variable domain, with the rest looked up from reference TRBV5-1 and TRBJ2-1, is KAGVTQTPRYLIKTRGQQVTLSCSPISGHRSVSWYQQTPGQGLQFLFEYFSETQRNKGNFPGRFSGRQFSNSRSEMNVSTLELGDSALYLCASSPGLGYSEQFFGPGTRLTVL.